What follows are 10 T cell receptor beta chains derived from one specimen sequenced in a study of cytomegalovirus exposure and HLA in healthy donors. Profiled with immunoSEQ multiplex PCR; TCRdb holds only in-frame clones, not every one. The sample has roughly 220,000 clones, approximately 83% seen once. The sequencing sample was made of PBMCs. These receptors all come from a woman aged 30 to 39 in good health and CMV-seropositive.

The rearrangement joins TRBV7-9 to TRBJ1-3, with TRBD1 matching over 7 bases. In germline, CDR1 is SEHNR, CDR2 FQNEAQ (reference sequence). This CDR3 region has 14 residues. After removal of 8 bases from V and 4 bases from J, the junction contained 8 bases not matched to a gene. CDR3 residues: CASLKQGLGNTIYF. The CDR3 DNA follows: TGTGCCAGCCTTAAACAGGGGTTAGGAAACACCATATATTTT.

The chain has TRBV28 and TRBJ1-2; TRBD1 aligns across 7 bases. The J segment lost 6 bases and the V segment lost 11 bases, leaving 15 bases of the junction unmatched. The germline CDR1 and CDR2 sequences are MDHEN and SYDVKM. This CDR3 spans 14 amino acids. The CDR3 nucleotides read TGTGCCGCCTTCTCCCTTCAGGGGGGTCATGGCTACACCTTC. It is translated as CAAFSLQGGHGYTF.

The chain combines TRBV9 with TRBJ1-2; D not resolved. This CDR3 contains 11 residues. Germline CDR1 reads SGDLS; CDR2 reads YYNGEE. Trimming stripped 3 bases from V and 2 bases from J, with 2 bases between. Here the CDR3 DNA reads TGTGCCAGCAGCGACAACTATGGCTACACCTTC. Encoded protein: CASSDNYGYTF.

The CDR3 region is CASTVTGRDEQFF. The CDR3, as DNA: TGTGCCAGCACCGTTACAGGGCGGGATGAGCAGTTCTTC. This chain uses TRBV11-2 with TRBJ2-1; weak D call: TRBD1 (6 bases). Germline V gene sequence: CDR1 SGHAT, CDR2 FQNNGV. The CDR3 is made up of 13 amino acids. Trimming left V 7 bases short and J 8 bases short, with 15 bases between.

The CDR3 loop reads CASSTTENYGYTF. CDR3 DNA: TGTGCCAGCAGTACGACCGAGAACTATGGCTACACCTTC. The V call is TRBV2, the J call TRBJ1-2; no firm D call. The germline V and J ends were trimmed by 5 bases and 2 bases, with 9 bases remaining between them. CDR1 is SNHLY, CDR2 FYNNEI, per germline. This CDR3 has 13 amino acids. Filled out from reference TRBV2 and TRBJ1-2, the complete variable domain reads EPEVTQTPSHQVTQMGQEVILRCVPISNHLYFYWYRQILGQKVEFLVSFYNNEISEKSEIFDDQFSVERPDGSNFTLKIRSTKLEDSAMYFCASSTTENYGYTFGSGTRLTVV.

Points on this clone: Germline and junction disagree at one end, which may indicate a read error. The CDR3: CASSFHRDTEAFF. CDR3 bases: TGTGCCAGCAGCTTCCACCGGGACACCGAAGCTTTCTTT. The chain has TRBV7-2 and TRBJ1-1; a possible D gene is TRBD1 (6 bases). The V gene's germline CDR1 is SGHTA and CDR2 FQGNSA. The CDR3 consists of 13 residues.

The chain couples TRBV11-2 to TRBJ2-7, with D tentatively TRBD1 (6 bases). The V end was cut by 5 bases, the J end by 3 bases, with 14 bases between. Germline CDR1 reads SGHAT; CDR2 reads FQNNGV. This CDR3 is 14 amino acids long. DNA for the CDR3: TGTGCCAGCAGCCCCCGCCAGGGGATCTACGAGCAGTACTTC. Residues: CASSPRQGIYEQYF. The entire variable domain, with the rest obtained from reference TRBV11-2 and TRBJ2-7, is as follows: EAGVAQSPRYKIIEKRQSVAFWCNPISGHATLYWYQQILGQGPKLLIQFQNNGVVDDSQLPKDRFSAERLKGVDSTLKIQPAKLEDSAVYLCASSPRQGIYEQYFGPGTRLTVT.

V gene TRBV11-2 combines with J gene TRBJ2-6; possibly TRBD1 for D (6 bases). This CDR3 contains 16 residues. V was clipped by 4 bases and J by 2 bases, with 12 bases between them. Germline lookup yields CDR1 SGHAT and CDR2 FQNNGV. The CDR3 loop reads CASSYHPGAGANVLTF. Written as DNA, the CDR3 is TGTGCCAGCAGCTACCACCCAGGGGCTGGGGCCAACGTCCTGACTTTC.

This chain links TRBV5-1 with TRBJ2-3; 9 bases line up with TRBD1. The germline V gene has CDR1 SGHRS and CDR2 YFSETQ. V was clipped by 4 bases and J by 0 bases; unmatched bases: 6. This CDR3 contains 16 residues. In DNA, the CDR3 is TGCGCCAGCAGCGAAACCGGGACAGGGAGCACAGATACGCAGTATTTT. It specifies CASSETGTGSTDTQYF.

The J gene is TRBJ1-3, the V gene TRBV12-5; D may be TRBD1 (6 bases). This CDR3 has 14 residues. Trimming took 5 bases from V and 0 from J, leaving 8 bases between them. In germline, CDR1 is LGHNT, CDR2 FRNRAP. The CDR3 reads CASGRQVSGNTIYF. CDR3 nucleotide sequence: TGTGCTAGTGGTCGACAGGTCTCTGGAAACACCATATATTTT.